This TCR beta chain derives from a study of prognosis after radiotherapy for stage I lung cancer. As for the study in general: Tumors were squamous cell carcinoma in six to eight patients and adenocarcinoma in approximately 12. Not a single patient was given any concurrent therapy alongside stereotactic body radiotherapy, also referred to as SBRT. Study-wide findings and caveats: Following stereotactic body radiation therapy, unique TCR clone counts fell, with a median of around 10,000 versus 6,900. Tumor specificity of the expanded TCR clones was not determined.

Researchers used two-round multiplex PCR to amplify TCR beta CDR3 starting from genomic DNA. Primers specific to each TRBV and TRBJ gene drove first-round PCR. Using its own MiXCR run on the multiplex PCR reads, TCRdb lists one record per CDR3 protein. The sample records under 20,000 distinct CDR3 sequences, around 44% being singletons. In the case of this clonotype: Its specificity is not known. Since a far larger clone is one base different, this is likely a read error.

This CDR3 contains 14 residues. Germline assignment: CDR1 MNHNS and CDR2 SASEGT. Losses at the gene ends were 8 bases for V and 7 bases for J; bases not matched to a gene: 12. This chain connects TRBV6-1 to TRBJ1-1, with TRBD1 matching 8 bases. The starting material was PBMCs, obtained before or after stereotactic body radiation therapy (not recorded which). The origin of this receptor is a donor aged 50 or older with non-small cell lung cancer. CDR3: CASQLLDRVGEAFF. The CDR3 nucleotides are TGTGCCAGCCAGCTCTTGGACAGGGTCGGTGAAGCTTTCTTT.